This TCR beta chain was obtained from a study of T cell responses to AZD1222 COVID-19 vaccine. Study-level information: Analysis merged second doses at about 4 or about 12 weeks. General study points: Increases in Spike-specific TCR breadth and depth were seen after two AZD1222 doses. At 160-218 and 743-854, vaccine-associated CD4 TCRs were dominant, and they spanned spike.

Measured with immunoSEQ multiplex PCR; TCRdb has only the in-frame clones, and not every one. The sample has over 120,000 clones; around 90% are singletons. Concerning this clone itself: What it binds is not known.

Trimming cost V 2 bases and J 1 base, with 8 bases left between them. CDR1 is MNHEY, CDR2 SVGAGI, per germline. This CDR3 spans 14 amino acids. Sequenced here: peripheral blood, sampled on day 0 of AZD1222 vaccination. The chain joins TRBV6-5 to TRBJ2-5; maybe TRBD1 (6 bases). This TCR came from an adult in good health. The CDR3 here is CASSYQGGQETQYF. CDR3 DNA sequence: TGTGCCAGCAGTTACCAAGGGGGCCAAGAGACCCAGTACTTC.